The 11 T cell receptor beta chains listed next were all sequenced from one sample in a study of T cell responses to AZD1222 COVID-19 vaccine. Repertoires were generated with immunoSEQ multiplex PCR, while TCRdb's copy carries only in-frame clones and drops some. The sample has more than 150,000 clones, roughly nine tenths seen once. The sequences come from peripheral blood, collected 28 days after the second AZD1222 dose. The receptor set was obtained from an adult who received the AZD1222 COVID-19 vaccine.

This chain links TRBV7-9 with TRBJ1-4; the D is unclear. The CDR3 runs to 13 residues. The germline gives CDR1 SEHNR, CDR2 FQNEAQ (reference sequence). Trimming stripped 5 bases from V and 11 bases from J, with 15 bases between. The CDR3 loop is CASSATPGIKLFF. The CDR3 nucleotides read TGTGCCAGCAGCGCCACTCCGGGGATCAAACTGTTTTTT.

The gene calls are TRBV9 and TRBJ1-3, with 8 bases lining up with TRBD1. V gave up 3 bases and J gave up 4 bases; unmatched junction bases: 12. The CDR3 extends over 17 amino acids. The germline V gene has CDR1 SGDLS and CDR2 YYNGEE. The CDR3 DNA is TGTGCCAGCAGCGCTCCGACGACAGGGGAATCCGGAAACACCATATATTTT. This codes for CASSAPTTGESGNTIYF.

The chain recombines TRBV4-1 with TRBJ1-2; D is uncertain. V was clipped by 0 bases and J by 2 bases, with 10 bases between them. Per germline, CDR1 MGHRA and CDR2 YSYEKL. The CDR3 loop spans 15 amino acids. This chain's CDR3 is CASSQDSAQNYGYTF. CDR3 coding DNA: TGCGCCAGCAGCCAAGATAGTGCCCAAAACTATGGCTACACCTTC.

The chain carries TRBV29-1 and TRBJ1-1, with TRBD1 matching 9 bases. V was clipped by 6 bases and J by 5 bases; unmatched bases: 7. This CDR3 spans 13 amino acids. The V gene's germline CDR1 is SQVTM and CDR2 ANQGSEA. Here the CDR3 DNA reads TGCAGCGTCCCCGGGACAGGGAGAACTGAAGCTTTCTTT. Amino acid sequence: CSVPGTGRTEAFF.

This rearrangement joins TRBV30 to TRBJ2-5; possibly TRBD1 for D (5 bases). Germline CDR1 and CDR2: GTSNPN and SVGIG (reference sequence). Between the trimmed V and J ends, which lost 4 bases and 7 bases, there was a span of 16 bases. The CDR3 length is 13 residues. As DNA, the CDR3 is TGTGCCTGGACCCTATCCAGGGTAGCGACCCAGTACTTC. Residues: CAWTLSRVATQYF.

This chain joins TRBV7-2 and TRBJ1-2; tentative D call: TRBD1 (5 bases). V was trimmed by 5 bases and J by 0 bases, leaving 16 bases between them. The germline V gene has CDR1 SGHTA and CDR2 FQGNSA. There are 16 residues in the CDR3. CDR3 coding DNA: TGTGCCAGCAGCCCTGGCGGGGCCGGAGCTAACTATGGCTACACCTTC. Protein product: CASSPGGAGANYGYTF.

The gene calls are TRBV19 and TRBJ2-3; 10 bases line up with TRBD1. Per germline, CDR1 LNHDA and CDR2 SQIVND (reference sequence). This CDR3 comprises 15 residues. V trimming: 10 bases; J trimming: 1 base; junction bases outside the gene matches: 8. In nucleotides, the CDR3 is TGTGCCATCCGCTCGGGACAGGGGCGCACAGATACGCAGTATTTT. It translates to CAIRSGQGRTDTQYF.

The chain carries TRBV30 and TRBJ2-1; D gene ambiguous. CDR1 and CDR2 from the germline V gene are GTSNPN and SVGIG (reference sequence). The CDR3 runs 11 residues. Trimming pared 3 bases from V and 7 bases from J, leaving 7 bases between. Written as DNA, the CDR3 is TGTGCCTGGAGGTTAGGAAATGAGCAGTTCTTC. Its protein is CAWRLGNEQFF.

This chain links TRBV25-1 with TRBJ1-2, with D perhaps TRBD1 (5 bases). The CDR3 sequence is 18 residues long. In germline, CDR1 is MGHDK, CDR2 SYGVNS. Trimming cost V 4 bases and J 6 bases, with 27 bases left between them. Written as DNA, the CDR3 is TGTGCCAGCAGTGGCGTTTTGAGGGGCTTCCCTGAGGTACATGGCTACACCTTC. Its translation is CASSGVLRGFPEVHGYTF.

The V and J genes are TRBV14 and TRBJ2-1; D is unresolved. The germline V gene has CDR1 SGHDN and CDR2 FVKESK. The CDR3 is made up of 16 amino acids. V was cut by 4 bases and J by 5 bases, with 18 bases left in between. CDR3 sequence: CASSPPLMPLDNEQFF. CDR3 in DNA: TGTGCCAGCAGCCCCCCCCTTATGCCCTTGGACAATGAGCAGTTCTTC. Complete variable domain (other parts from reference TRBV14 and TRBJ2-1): EAGVTQFPSHSVIEKGQTVTLRCDPISGHDNLYWYRRVMGKEIKFLLHFVKESKQDESGMPNNRFLAERTGGTYSTLKVQPAELEDSGVYFCASSPPLMPLDNEQFFGPGTRLTVL.

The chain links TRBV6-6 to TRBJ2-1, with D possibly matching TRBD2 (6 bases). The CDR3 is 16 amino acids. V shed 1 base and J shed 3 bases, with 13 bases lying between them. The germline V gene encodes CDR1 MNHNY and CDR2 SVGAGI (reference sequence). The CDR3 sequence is CASSYFRDWLYNEQFF. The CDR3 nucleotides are TGTGCCAGCAGTTACTTTCGGGACTGGCTCTACAATGAGCAGTTCTTC.